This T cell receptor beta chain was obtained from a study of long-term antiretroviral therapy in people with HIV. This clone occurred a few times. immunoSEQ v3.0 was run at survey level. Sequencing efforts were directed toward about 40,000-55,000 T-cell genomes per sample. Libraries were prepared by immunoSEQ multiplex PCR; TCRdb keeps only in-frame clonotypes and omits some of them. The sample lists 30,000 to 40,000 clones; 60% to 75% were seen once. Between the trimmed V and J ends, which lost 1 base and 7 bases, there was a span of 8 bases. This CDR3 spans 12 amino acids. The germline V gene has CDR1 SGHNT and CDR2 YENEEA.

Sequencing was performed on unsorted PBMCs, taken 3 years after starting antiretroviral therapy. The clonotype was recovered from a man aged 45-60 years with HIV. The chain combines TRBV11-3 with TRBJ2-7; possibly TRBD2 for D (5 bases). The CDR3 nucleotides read TGTGCCAGCAGCTTAGTGACGGGGGAGCAGTACTTC. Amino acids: CASSLVTGEQYF.